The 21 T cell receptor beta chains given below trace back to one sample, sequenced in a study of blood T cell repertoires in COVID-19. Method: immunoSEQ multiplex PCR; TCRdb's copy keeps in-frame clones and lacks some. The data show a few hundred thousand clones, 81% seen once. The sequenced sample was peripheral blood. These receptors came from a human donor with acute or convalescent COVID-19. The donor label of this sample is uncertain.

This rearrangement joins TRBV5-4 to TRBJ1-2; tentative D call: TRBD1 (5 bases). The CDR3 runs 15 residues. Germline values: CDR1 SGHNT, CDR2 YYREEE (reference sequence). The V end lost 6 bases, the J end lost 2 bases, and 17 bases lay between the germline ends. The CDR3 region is CASKGADLLNYGYTF. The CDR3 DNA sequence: TGTGCCAGCAAAGGGGCCGACCTCCTAAACTATGGCTACACCTTC.

For the CDR3, the DNA is TGTGCCAGCAGCAGGGGGCGGATCAATGGCTACACCTTC. Its translation: CASSRGRINGYTF. This chain links TRBV28 with TRBJ1-2, with 8 nucleotides matching TRBD1. Germline values: CDR1 MDHEN, CDR2 SYDVKM. This CDR3 has 13 residues. Trimming at V came to 6 bases and at J to 6 bases, leaving 6 bases not matched to a gene.

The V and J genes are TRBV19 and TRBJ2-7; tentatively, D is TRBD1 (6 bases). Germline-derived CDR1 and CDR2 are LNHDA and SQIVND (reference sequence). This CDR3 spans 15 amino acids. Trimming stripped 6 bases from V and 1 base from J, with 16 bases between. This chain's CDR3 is CASSSQTTGSYEQYF. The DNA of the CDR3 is TGTGCCAGTAGCTCCCAAACGACAGGTTCCTACGAGCAGTACTTC.

CDR3 loop: CASRRTSGAYNEQFF. CDR3 DNA: TGTGCCAGTAGACGGACTAGCGGAGCCTACAATGAGCAGTTCTTC. The chain has TRBV19 and TRBJ2-1; 10 positions match TRBD2. Germline CDR1 LNHDA, CDR2 SQIVND (reference sequence). The V and J ends lost 6 bases and 2 bases, in that order; junction bases with no gene match: 4. The CDR3 covers 15 residues.

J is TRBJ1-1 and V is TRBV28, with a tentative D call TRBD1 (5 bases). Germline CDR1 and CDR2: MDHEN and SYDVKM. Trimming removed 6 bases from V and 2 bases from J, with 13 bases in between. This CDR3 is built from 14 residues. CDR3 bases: TGTGCCAGCAGGGCAACAGGTCCCAACACTGAAGCTTTCTTT. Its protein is CASRATGPNTEAFF.

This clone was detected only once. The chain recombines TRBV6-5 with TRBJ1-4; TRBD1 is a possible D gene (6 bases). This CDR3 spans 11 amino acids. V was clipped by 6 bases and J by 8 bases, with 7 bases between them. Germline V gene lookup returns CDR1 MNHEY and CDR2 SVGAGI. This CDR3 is CASRQGEKLFF. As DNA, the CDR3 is TGTGCCAGCAGACAGGGAGAAAAACTGTTTTTT.

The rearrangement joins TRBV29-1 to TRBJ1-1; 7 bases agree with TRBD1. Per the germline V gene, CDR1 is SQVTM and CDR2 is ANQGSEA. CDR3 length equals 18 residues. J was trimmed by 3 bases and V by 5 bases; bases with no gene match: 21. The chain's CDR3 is CSVLGGGGTEKFYTEAFF. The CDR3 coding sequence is TGCAGCGTTTTGGGGGGTGGCGGGACAGAAAAATTTTACACTGAAGCTTTCTTT.

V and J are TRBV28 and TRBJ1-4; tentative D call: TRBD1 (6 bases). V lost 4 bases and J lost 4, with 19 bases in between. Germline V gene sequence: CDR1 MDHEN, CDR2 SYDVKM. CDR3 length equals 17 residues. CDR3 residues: CASSSPGGGWGNEKLFF. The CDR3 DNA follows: TGTGCCAGCAGTTCCCCCGGGGGGGGCTGGGGTAATGAAAAACTGTTTTTT.

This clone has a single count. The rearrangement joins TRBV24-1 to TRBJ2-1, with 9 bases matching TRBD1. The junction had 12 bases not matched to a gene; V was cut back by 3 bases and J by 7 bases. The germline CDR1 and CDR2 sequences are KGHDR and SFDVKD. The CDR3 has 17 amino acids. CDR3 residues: CATSDLAPGTGRNEQFF. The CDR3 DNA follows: TGTGCCACCAGTGATCTAGCCCCCGGGACAGGGAGGAATGAGCAGTTCTTC.

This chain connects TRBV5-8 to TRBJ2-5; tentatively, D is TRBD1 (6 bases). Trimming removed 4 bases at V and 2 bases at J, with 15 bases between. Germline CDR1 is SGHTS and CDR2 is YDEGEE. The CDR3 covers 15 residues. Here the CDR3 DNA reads TGTGCCAGCAGCCTCCGATGGACAGAACAAGAGACCCAGTACTTC. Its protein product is CASSLRWTEQETQYF.

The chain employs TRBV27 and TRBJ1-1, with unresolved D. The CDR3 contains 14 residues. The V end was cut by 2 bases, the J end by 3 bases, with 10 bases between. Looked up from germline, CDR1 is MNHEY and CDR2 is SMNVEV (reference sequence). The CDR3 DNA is TGTGCCAGCAGTTTAGGAGGGTCATACACTGAAGCTTTCTTT. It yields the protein CASSLGGSYTEAFF.

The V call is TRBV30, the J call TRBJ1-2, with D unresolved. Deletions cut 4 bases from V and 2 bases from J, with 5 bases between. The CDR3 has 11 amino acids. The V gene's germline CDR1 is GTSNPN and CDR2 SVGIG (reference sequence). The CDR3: CAWTENYGYTF. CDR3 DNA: TGTGCCTGGACCGAGAACTATGGCTACACCTTC.

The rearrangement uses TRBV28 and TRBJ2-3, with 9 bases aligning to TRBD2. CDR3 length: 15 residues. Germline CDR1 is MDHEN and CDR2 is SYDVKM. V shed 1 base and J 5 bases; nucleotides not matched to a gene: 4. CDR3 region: CASSLSGLAVDTQYF. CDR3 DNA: TGTGCCAGCAGTTTATCGGGACTAGCAGTAGATACGCAGTATTTT.

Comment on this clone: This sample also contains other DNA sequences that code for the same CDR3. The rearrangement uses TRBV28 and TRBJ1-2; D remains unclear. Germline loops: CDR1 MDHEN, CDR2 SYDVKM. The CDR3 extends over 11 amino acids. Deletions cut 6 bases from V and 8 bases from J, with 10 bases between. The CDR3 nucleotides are TGTGCCAGCAGCTCTCGGGGAGGCTACACCTTC. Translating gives CASSSRGGYTF.

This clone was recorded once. The CDR3 here is CASSSDRVGEKLFF. As DNA, the CDR3 is TGTGCCAGCAGCTCGGACAGGGTCGGTGAAAAACTGTTTTTT. This chain connects TRBV7-9 to TRBJ1-4; TRBD1 matches 8 bases. J gave up 7 bases and V 4 bases, and 5 bases lay outside the gene matches. Germline CDR1 is SEHNR and CDR2 is FQNEAQ (reference sequence). This CDR3 has 14 residues.

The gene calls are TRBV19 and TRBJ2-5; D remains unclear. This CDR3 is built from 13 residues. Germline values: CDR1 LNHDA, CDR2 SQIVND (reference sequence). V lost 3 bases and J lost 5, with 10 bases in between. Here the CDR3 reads CASSINIGETQYF. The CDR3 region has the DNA TGTGCCAGTAGTATTAATATCGGGGAGACCCAGTACTTC.

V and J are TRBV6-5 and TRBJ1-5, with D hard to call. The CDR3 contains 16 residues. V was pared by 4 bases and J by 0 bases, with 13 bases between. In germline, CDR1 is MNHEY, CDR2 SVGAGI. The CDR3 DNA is TGTGCCAGCAGTTTCTCGGCACAGTATAGCAATCAGCCCCAGCATTTT. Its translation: CASSFSAQYSNQPQHF.

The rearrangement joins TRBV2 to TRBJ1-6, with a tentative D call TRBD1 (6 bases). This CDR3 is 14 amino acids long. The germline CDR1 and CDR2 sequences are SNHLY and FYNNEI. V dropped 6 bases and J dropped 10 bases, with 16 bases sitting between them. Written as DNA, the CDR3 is TGTGCCAGCAGAGACGGGACACTCGGATCACCCCTCCACTTT. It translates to CASRDGTLGSPLHF. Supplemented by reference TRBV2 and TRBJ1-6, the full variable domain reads EPEVTQTPSHQVTQMGQEVILRCVPISNHLYFYWYRQILGQKVEFLVSFYNNEISEKSEIFDDQFSVERPDGSNFTLKIRSTKLEDSAMYFCASRDGTLGSPLHFGNGTRLTVT.

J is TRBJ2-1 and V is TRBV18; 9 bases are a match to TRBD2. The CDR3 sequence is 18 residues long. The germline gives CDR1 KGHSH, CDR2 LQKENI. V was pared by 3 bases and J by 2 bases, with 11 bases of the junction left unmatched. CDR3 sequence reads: CASSPVVRSGGTYNEQFF. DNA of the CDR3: TGTGCCAGCTCACCGGTCGTGCGTAGCGGGGGCACCTACAATGAGCAGTTCTTC.

The CDR3 DNA is TGTGCCAGCAGCTTTCAAGCGGGAGGGCCCGATACGCAGTATTTT. Its translation is CASSFQAGGPDTQYF. The gene calls are TRBV7-2 and TRBJ2-3; 10 positions match TRBD2. J was trimmed by 6 bases and V by 3 bases; bases with no gene match: 6. CDR1 is SGHTA, CDR2 FQGNSA, per germline. This CDR3 comprises 15 residues.

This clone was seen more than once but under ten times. CDR3 residues: CASKPRGGSGANVLTF. In nucleotides, the CDR3 is TGTGCCAGCAAACCCCGGGGGGGCTCTGGGGCCAACGTCCTGACTTTC. The rearrangement uses TRBV6-4 and TRBJ2-6, with 8 bases lining up with TRBD2. This CDR3 is built from 16 residues. V lost 7 bases, J lost 0 bases, and 5 bases stayed unmatched. The germline gives CDR1 MRHNA, CDR2 SNTAGT.